Given below is one T cell receptor (beta chain) in context. The entry originates in a study of blood T cell repertoires in COVID-19. Study details: The United States, Italy and Spain were the sources of the acute and convalescent COVID-19 samples. PBMCs, B-cell-depleted T cells, or T cells provided the cDNA or gDNA that made up the material.

The table came from immunoSEQ multiplex PCR; TCRdb's copy has only in-frame clones and leaves some out. The table includes 330,000 or so clones, roughly 89% detected once. The CDR3 length is 15 residues. Germline V gives CDR1 SGHDN, CDR2 FVKESK. V was shortened by 1 base and J by 0 bases, with 7 bases between the two germline ends. Followed over time, Seattle patients had been enrolled while infection was active. V gene TRBV14 combines with J gene TRBJ1-5; no reliable D call. This receptor was taken from a man aged 30 to 39 with COVID-19, enrolled during active disease. Sequencing input: peripheral blood. CDR3 residues: CASSQGSYSNQPQHF. In nucleotides, the CDR3 is TGTGCCAGCAGCCAAGGCAGTTATAGCAATCAGCCCCAGCATTTT.